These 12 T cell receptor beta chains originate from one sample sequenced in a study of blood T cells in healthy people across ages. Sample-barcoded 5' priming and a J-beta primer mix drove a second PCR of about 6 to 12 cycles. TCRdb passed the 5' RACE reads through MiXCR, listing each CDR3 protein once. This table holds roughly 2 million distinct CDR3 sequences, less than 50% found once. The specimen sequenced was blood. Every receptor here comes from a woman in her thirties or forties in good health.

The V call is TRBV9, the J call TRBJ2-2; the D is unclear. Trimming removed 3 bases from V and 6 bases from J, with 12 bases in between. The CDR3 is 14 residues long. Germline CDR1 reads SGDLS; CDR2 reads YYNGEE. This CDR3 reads CASSAIEEAGELFF. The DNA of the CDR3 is TGTGCCAGCAGCGCTATCGAAGAAGCCGGGGAGCTGTTTTTT.

CDR3 loop: CASSSQWLYEQYF. The DNA for the CDR3 is TGTGCCAGCAGCTCACAATGGCTCTACGAGCAGTACTTC. The V and J genes are TRBV7-9 and TRBJ2-7; no definite D call. The CDR3 extends over 13 amino acids. V was cut by 4 bases and J by 3 bases, with 10 bases left in between. Germline assignment: CDR1 SEHNR and CDR2 FQNEAQ (reference sequence).

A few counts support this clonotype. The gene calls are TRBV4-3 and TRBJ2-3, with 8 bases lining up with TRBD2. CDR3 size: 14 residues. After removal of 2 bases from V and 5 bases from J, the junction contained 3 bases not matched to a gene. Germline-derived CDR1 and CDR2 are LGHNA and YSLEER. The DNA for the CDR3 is TGCGCCAGCAGCCAACCGGGGGGGGGAGATACGCAGTATTTT. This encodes CASSQPGGGDTQYF.

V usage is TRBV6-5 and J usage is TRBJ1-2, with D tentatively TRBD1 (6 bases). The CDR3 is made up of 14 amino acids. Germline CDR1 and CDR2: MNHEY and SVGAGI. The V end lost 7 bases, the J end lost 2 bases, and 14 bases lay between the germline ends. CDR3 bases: TGTGCCAGCATAGGCCGGGACACAAACTATGGCTACACCTTC. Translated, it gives CASIGRDTNYGYTF.

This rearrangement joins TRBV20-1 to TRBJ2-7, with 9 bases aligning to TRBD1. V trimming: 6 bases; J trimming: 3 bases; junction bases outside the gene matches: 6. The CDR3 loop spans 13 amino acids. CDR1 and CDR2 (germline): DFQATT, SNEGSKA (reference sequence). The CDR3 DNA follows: TGCAGTGCCACCGGGACAGGGTTCTACGAGCAGTACTTC. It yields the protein CSATGTGFYEQYF.

The CDR3 DNA reads as TGCAGTGCTAGAGCGACCGCCGCCTGTAATGAAAAACTGTTTTTT. Translation gives CSARATAACNEKLFF. The chain links TRBV20-1 to TRBJ1-4; no clear D. The CDR3 runs to 15 residues. The V end lost 1 base, the J end lost 4 bases, and 13 bases lay between the germline ends. The germline V gene has CDR1 DFQATT and CDR2 SNEGSKA (reference sequence).

This CDR3 is CASSYGPRGDYGYTF. Written as DNA, the CDR3 is TGTGCCAGCAGTTATGGACCCCGGGGGGACTATGGCTACACCTTC. This chain links TRBV6-2 or TRBV6-3 with TRBJ1-2; perhaps TRBD1 as D (5 bases). CDR3 length: 15 residues. The V end was cut by 3 bases, the J end by 3 bases, with 14 bases between. Germline values: CDR1 MNHEY, CDR2 SVGEGT.

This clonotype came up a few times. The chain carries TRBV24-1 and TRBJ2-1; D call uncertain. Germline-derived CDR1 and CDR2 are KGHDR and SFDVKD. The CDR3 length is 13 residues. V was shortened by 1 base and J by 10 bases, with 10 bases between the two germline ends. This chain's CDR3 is CATSDFAQSEQFF. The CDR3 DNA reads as TGTGCCACCAGTGATTTTGCCCAGAGCGAGCAGTTCTTC.

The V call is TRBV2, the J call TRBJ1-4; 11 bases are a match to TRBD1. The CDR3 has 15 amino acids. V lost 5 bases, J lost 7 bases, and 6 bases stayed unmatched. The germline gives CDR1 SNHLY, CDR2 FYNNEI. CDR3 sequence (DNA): TGTGCCAGCAGTCGGGGACAGGGGGTTAGTGAAAAACTGTTTTTT. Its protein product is CASSRGQGVSEKLFF.

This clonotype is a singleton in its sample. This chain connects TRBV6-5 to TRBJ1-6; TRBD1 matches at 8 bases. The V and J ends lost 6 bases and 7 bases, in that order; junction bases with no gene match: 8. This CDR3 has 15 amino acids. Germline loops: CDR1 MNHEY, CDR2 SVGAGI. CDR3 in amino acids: CASRSGGTGNSPLHF. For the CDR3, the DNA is TGTGCCAGCAGGTCAGGGGGCACGGGGAATTCACCCCTCCACTTT.

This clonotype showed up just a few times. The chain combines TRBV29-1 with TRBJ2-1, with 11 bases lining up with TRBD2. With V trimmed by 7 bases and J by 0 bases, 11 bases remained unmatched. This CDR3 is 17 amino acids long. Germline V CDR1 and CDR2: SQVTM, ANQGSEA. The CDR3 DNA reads TGCAGCGCCGACGGACTAGCGGGTCTTAGCTCCTACAATGAGCAGTTCTTC. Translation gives CSADGLAGLSSYNEQFF.

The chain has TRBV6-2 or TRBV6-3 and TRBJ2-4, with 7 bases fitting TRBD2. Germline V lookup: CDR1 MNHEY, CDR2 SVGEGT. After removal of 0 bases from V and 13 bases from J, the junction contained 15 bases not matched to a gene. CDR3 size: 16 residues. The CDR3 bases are TGTGCCAGCAGTTACTCTTTGCGGGGGACCTACAATGAGCAGTACTTC. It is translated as CASSYSLRGTYNEQYF.